The 32 T cell receptor beta chains below all came from one sample that was sequenced in a study of T cell clonality in common variable immunodeficiency. Produced via immunoSEQ multiplex PCR; TCRdb's table is partial and in-frame only. The sample includes approximately 50,000 clones, none of them occurring once. Sample: peripheral blood mononuclear cells. All receptors come from a person aged 18 to 75 in good health.

As regards this clone: The read falls 3 residues short of the CDR3 end, and the missing part is taken from the germline J gene. V and J are TRBV30 and TRBJ1-6; the match to TRBD1 covers 8 bases. CDR1 is GTSNPN and CDR2 is SVGIG in the germline V gene (reference sequence). This CDR3 region has 14 residues. Unmatched junction bases numbered 5, after V lost 3 bases and J lost 7 bases. Incomplete CDR3 DNA: TGTGCCTGGAGGACCACAGGGGGAAATTCACCC. Translating gives CAWRTTGGNSP. The whole CDR3 sequence is CAWRTTGGNSPLHF.

This clone was detected ten times or more. The read finishes 3 residues shy of the CDR3 end, and the germline J gene is used to complete it. The chain recombines TRBV7-3 with TRBJ2-3; TRBD2 is a possible D gene (7 bases). The CDR3 covers 16 residues. Germline-derived CDR1 and CDR2 are SGHTA and FQGTGA. V lost 5 bases, J lost 4 bases, and 19 bases lay in between. CDR3 residues: CASSPQWGGRSDTQYF. The DNA read from the CDR3 is TGTGCCAGCAGCCCCCAGTGGGGGGGCCGATCAGATACG.

This clone was observed at least ten times. An end of the junction differs from the germline gene, which may be a read error. The read halts 3 residues ahead of the CDR3 end, with the missing end drawn from the germline J gene. The chain links TRBV7-7 to TRBJ2-2; TRBD1 matches 10 bases. The germline V gene encodes CDR1 SSHAT and CDR2 FNYEAQ (reference sequence). This CDR3 region has 16 residues. The CDR3 protein is CASSLGQGEYTGELFF. The DNA read from the CDR3 is TGTGCTAGCAGCTTAGGACAGGGGGAGTACACCGGGGAG.

This clone occurred many times. Read data end 3 residues before the CDR3 end; the end is taken from the germline J gene. V gene TRBV29-1 combines with J gene TRBJ2-5; 12 positions agree with TRBD2. This CDR3 has 14 amino acids. Germline trimming cut 4 bases from V and 3 bases from J; bases unmatched to any gene: 3. Germline V gene sequence: CDR1 SQVTM, CDR2 ANQGSEA. The CDR3 sequence is CSVGPSGGEETQYF. The part of the CDR3 DNA that was read is TGCAGCGTTGGTCCTAGCGGGGGGGAAGAGACC.

This clone came up many times. The read is 3 residues too short to cover the CDR3 end, so that end is filled in from the germline J gene. This chain uses TRBV11-3 with TRBJ2-3, with TRBD1 matching 9 bases. The V segment lost 5 bases and the J segment 4 bases; nucleotides outside the gene matches: 7. Germline assignment: CDR1 SGHNT and CDR2 YENEEA. The CDR3 sequence is 15 residues long. The part of the CDR3 DNA that was read is TGTGCCAGCAGCCCTCCGGGACAGGGCGCAGATACG. As protein: CASSPPGQGADT. The CDR3 in full is CASSPPGQGADTQYF.

In this sample, this clone turned up many times. The read is 3 residues too short to cover the CDR3 end, so that end is filled in from the germline J gene. The chain couples TRBV5-1 to TRBJ2-7; 10 nucleotides line up with TRBD2. CDR1 and CDR2 (germline): SGHRS, YFSETQ. Germline trimming cut 0 bases from V and 2 bases from J; bases unmatched to any gene: 2. CDR3 size: 15 residues. Here the CDR3 reads CASSLDLAGAYEQYF. Incomplete CDR3 DNA: TGCGCCAGCAGCTTGGATCTAGCGGGGGCCTACGAG.

A few counts support this clone. From the germline J gene comes the end of the CDR3, since the read stops 3 residues before it. The gene calls are TRBV2 and TRBJ2-5, with a possible D match to TRBD2 (5 bases). The V gene lost 4 bases and the J gene lost 4 bases, with 16 bases spanning the gap. The CDR3 has 15 residues. The V gene's germline CDR1 is SNHLY and CDR2 FYNNEI. The part of the CDR3 DNA that was read is TGTGCCAGCAGTGGGGCACTAGGAAGGATAGAGACC. Residues: CASSGALGRIET. The entire CDR3 protein reads CASSGALGRIETQYF.

This clone was counted ten times or more. Read coverage stops 3 residues before the CDR3 terminus; the germline J gene supplies the remainder. V is TRBV19 and J is TRBJ2-7; the D is unclear. This CDR3 region has 14 residues. Germline assignment: CDR1 LNHDA and CDR2 SQIVND (reference sequence). Between the trimmed V and J ends, which lost 1 base and 3 bases, there was a span of 10 bases. CDR3 bases read: TGTGCCAGTAGTATAGTCGGCGCTAGCTACGAG. It translates to CASSIVGASYE. The whole CDR3 region reads CASSIVGASYEQYF.

Many counts were recorded for this clone. The CDR3 end lies 3 residues beyond the end of the read and is filled in from the germline J gene. The chain is built from TRBV20-1 and TRBJ1-4, with 10 bases that match TRBD1. CDR3 length: 15 residues. The V segment lost 1 base and the J segment 10 bases; nucleotides outside the gene matches: 9. Germline V gene sequence: CDR1 DFQATT, CDR2 SNEGSKA (reference sequence). The CDR3 region is CSARGPGQGRGKLFF. The DNA read from the CDR3 is TGCAGTGCTAGAGGGCCGGGACAGGGGAGGGGAAAA.

CDR3 loop: CASSSTGGGSYNEQFF. The part of the CDR3 DNA that was read is TGCGCCAGCAGCTCAACAGGGGGAGGCTCCTACAATGAG. The chain is built from TRBV5-1 and TRBJ2-1; TRBD1 agrees at 8 bases. The DNA ends 3 residues before the CDR3 does, and the rest of the CDR3 is filled in from the germline J gene. The V segment lost 3 bases and the J segment 0 bases; nucleotides outside the gene matches: 5. Per the germline V gene, CDR1 is SGHRS and CDR2 is YFSETQ. The CDR3 is 16 residues long.

The table lists this clone with a few counts. The read is 3 residues too short to cover the CDR3 end, so that end is filled in from the germline J gene. This chain joins TRBV7-2 and TRBJ2-7; D is perhaps TRBD2 (7 bases). This CDR3 is built from 14 residues. Germline CDR1 and CDR2: SGHTA and FQGNSA. Trimming stripped 5 bases from V and 6 bases from J, with 17 bases between. The CDR3 loop is CASSRGRGSREQYF. The part of the CDR3 DNA that was read is TGTGCCAGCAGCCGGGGGCGGGGGTCTCGCGAG.

This clone was observed at least ten times. CDR3 DNA, as far as it was read: TGCGCCAGCAGCCGAGTGGCCGGGACAGGGGGCGCAGGC. It codes for CASSRVAGTGGAG. The whole CDR3 reads CASSRVAGTGGAGYTF. The rearrangement uses TRBV4-1 and TRBJ1-2, with 12 bases aligning to TRBD1. The read terminates 3 residues before the CDR3 end, so the remaining end is supplied by the germline J gene. CDR1 and CDR2 from the germline V gene are MGHRA and YSYEKL. The CDR3 has 16 residues.

This clone appeared many times. The CDR3 end is not reached by the read, which stops 3 residues before it; the germline J gene fills it in. The chain links TRBV28 to TRBJ2-7; a weak D match, TRBD1 (6 bases). Trimming took off 7 bases at V and 4 bases at J, with 17 bases between the two ends. The CDR3 totals 14 residues. CDR1 MDHEN and CDR2 SYDVKM come from the germline V gene. CDR3 sequence reads: CASNSGGGQYEQYF. CDR3 bases read: TGTGCCAGCAACTCGGGTGGGGGACAATACGAG.

Note on this clone: Read coverage stops 3 residues before the CDR3 terminus; the germline J gene supplies the remainder. The genes are TRBV7-9 and TRBJ1-2; D is unclear. Germline CDR1 reads SEHNR; CDR2 reads FQNEAQ (reference sequence). CDR3 size: 12 residues. V lost 7 bases, J lost 3 bases, and 9 bases lay in between. The covered CDR3 bases are TGTGCCAGCACCTCCCGGGACTATGGC. Encoded protein: CASTSRDYG. The full CDR3 sequence reads CASTSRDYGYTF.

This clone was observed many times. The observed sequence ends 3 residues before the CDR3 terminus, with the missing tail filled in from the germline J gene. V and J are TRBV3-1 (or the pseudogene TRBV3-2) and TRBJ2-2; D possibly corresponds to TRBD2 (8 bases). Trimming removed 4 bases at V and 6 bases at J, with 21 bases between. In germline, CDR1 is LGHDT, CDR2 YNNKEL (reference sequence). This CDR3 spans 17 amino acids. Partial CDR3 DNA: TGTGCCAGCAGCCCCTTAGGGGGCGGGGGGCGACCCGGGGAG. Protein: CASSPLGGGGRPGE. In full, the CDR3 is CASSPLGGGGRPGELFF.

In this sample, this clone turned up a few times. Coverage ceases 3 residues before the CDR3 finishes, and the germline J gene fills in the end. The chain joins TRBV19 to TRBJ1-5, with D maybe TRBD1 (6 bases). This CDR3 is 17 amino acids long. V dropped 1 base and J dropped 1 base, with 14 bases sitting between them. Germline CDR1 and CDR2: LNHDA and SQIVND (reference sequence). The sequenced CDR3 bases are TGTGCCAGTAGTATAGTGGCAGGGGCCGTCAGCAATCAGCCC. Translation gives CASSIVAGAVSNQP. The CDR3 in its entirety is CASSIVAGAVSNQPQHF.

Ten or more counts support this clone. The CDR3 goes on 3 residues after the read ends, and that part is filled in from the germline J gene. The chain recombines TRBV4-1 with TRBJ2-3; D is undetermined. This CDR3 has 16 amino acids. V lost 4 bases and J lost 0, with 14 bases in between. From germline, CDR1 is MGHRA and CDR2 YSYEKL. The CDR3 DNA, read in part, is TGCGCCAGCAGCCTCACCTGGGCAGCTAGCACAGATACG. The encoded protein is CASSLTWAASTDT. The entire CDR3 sequence reads CASSLTWAASTDTQYF.

On this clone itself: The read ends 3 residues shy of where the CDR3 ends; the end is completed using the germline J gene. The rearrangement joins TRBV5-1 to TRBJ1-1; no firm D call. The CDR3 has 13 amino acids. From germline, CDR1 is SGHRS and CDR2 YFSETQ. V shed 3 bases and J shed 2 bases, with 8 bases lying between them. Here the CDR3 reads CASSSAENTEAFF. The covered CDR3 bases are TGCGCCAGCAGCTCCGCAGAAAACACTGAA.

This clone turned up a few times. The CDR3 end is not reached by the read, which stops 3 residues before it; the germline J gene fills it in. The chain joins TRBV18 to TRBJ2-1; tentative D call: TRBD1 (6 bases). The germline V gene encodes CDR1 KGHSH and CDR2 LQKENI. Trimming shortened V by 3 bases and J by 1 base, and 19 bases separated the two germline ends. The CDR3 is 18 amino acids. Partial CDR3 DNA: TGTGCCAGCTCACCCCGGACAGCCGACAGTGTATCCTACAATGAG. Translating gives CASSPRTADSVSYNE. The full CDR3 reads CASSPRTADSVSYNEQFF.

This clone was recorded many times. The read halts 3 residues ahead of the CDR3 end, with the missing end drawn from the germline J gene. The chain couples TRBV20-1 to TRBJ2-3, with D uncertain. V gave up 3 bases and J gave up 4 bases, with 8 bases separating them. Germline V lookup: CDR1 DFQATT, CDR2 SNEGSKA (reference sequence). This CDR3 is built from 12 residues. The chain's CDR3 is CSASGLPDTQYF. The part of the CDR3 DNA that was read is TGCAGTGCTAGCGGTTTACCAGATACG.

In this sample, this clone turned up many times. The CDR3 end lies 3 residues beyond the end of the read and is filled in from the germline J gene. This sequence joins TRBV5-6 and TRBJ2-1; 10 positions agree with TRBD1. This CDR3 has 15 amino acids. V lost 2 bases to trimming and J lost 5 bases; unmatched junction nucleotides: 4. Germline CDR1 reads SGHDT; CDR2 reads YYEEEE. Partial CDR3 DNA: TGTGCCAGCAGCTTAAAGACAGGGGGCAACAATGAG. Its protein product is CASSLKTGGNNE. The CDR3 as a whole reads CASSLKTGGNNEQFF.

This clone was counted many times. The read ends 3 residues before the CDR3 terminus; that terminus is restored from the germline J gene. The chain links TRBV20-1 to TRBJ2-7; tentative D call: TRBD1 (6 bases). Germline loops: CDR1 DFQATT, CDR2 SNEGSKA (reference sequence). V was cut by 0 bases and J by 0 bases, with 12 bases left in between. The length of the CDR3 is 15 residues. CDR3 DNA (partial): TGCAGTGCTAGAGATCAGGGGACCTCCTCCTACGAG. Residues: CSARDQGTSSYE. In full, the CDR3 is CSARDQGTSSYEQYF.

To note about this clone: The CDR3 is cut off 3 residues early in the read; its end comes from the germline J gene. The J gene is TRBJ2-2, the V gene TRBV11-2; unclear D gene. The CDR3 covers 15 residues. Trimming took 5 bases from V and 0 from J, leaving 10 bases between them. Germline CDR1 SGHAT, CDR2 FQNNGV. The sequenced part of the CDR3 DNA is TGTGCCAGCAGCATGACTGGCACGAACACCGGGGAG. Translated, it gives CASSMTGTNTGE. The CDR3 as a whole reads CASSMTGTNTGELFF. Full variable domain (remainder filled in from reference TRBV11-2 and TRBJ2-2): EAGVAQSPRYKIIEKRQSVAFWCNPISGHATLYWYQQILGQGPKLLIQFQNNGVVDDSQLPKDRFSAERLKGVDSTLKIQPAKLEDSAVYLCASSMTGTNTGELFFGEGSRLTVL.

This clone was recorded many times. Read data end 3 residues before the CDR3 end; the end is taken from the germline J gene. V usage is TRBV10-3 and J usage is TRBJ2-7; TRBD2 agrees at 12 bases. V dropped 5 bases and J dropped 5; count of bases not matched to a gene: 4. This CDR3 has 14 amino acids. Germline CDR1 reads ENHRY; CDR2 reads SYGVKD. The CDR3 loop reads CAISRLAGADEQYF. The CDR3 DNA, read in part, is TGTGCCATCAGTCGACTAGCGGGGGCCGACGAG.

This clone was recorded at least ten times. The sequence runs out 3 residues before the end of the CDR3; the remainder is reconstructed from the germline J gene. V and J are TRBV30 and TRBJ2-1; TRBD2 matches 7 bases. V was clipped by 0 bases and J by 7 bases; unmatched bases: 12. Germline V gene sequence: CDR1 GTSNPN, CDR2 SVGIG (reference sequence). This CDR3 contains 16 residues. CDR3 protein: CAWSVPGVLAVNEQFF. The sequenced part of the CDR3 DNA is TGTGCCTGGAGTGTTCCCGGTGTGCTAGCGGTTAATGAG.

This clone was recorded at least ten times. This CDR3 is CSARDLRSNYGYTF. The CDR3 bases that were read are TGCAGTGCTAGAGATCTGCGGTCTAACTATGGC. The chain has TRBV20-1 and TRBJ1-2; D is uncertain. Read coverage stops 3 residues before the CDR3 terminus; the germline J gene supplies the remainder. V shed 0 bases and J shed 0 bases, with 8 bases lying between them. The CDR3 consists of 14 residues. CDR1 is DFQATT, CDR2 SNEGSKA, per germline (reference sequence).

This clone has at least ten counts. The sequence runs out 3 residues before the end of the CDR3; the remainder is reconstructed from the germline J gene. The chain combines TRBV10-1 with TRBJ2-1, with 10 bases that match TRBD1. The CDR3 loop spans 15 amino acids. The germline V gene encodes CDR1 WNHNN and CDR2 SYGVQD (reference sequence). With V trimmed by 6 bases and J by 3 bases, 5 bases remained unmatched. This CDR3 is CASSLRTGGYNEQFF. The CDR3 DNA, read in part, is TGCGCCAGCAGCCTAAGGACAGGGGGCTACAATGAG.

This clone was detected many times. The read is 3 residues too short to cover the CDR3 end, so that end is filled in from the germline J gene. V is TRBV14 and J is TRBJ2-7, with TRBD1 identical over 10 bases. The CDR3 is made up of 15 amino acids. J lost 4 bases, V lost 0 bases, and 3 bases had no gene match. Per the germline V gene, CDR1 is SGHDN and CDR2 is FVKESK. Partial CDR3 DNA: TGTGCCAGCAGCCAAGAAATGGGACAGGGGTACGAG. It encodes CASSQEMGQGYE. From start to end, the CDR3 is CASSQEMGQGYEQYF.

This clone came up a few times. The read terminates 3 residues ahead of where the CDR3 ends, so the germline J gene completes it. V usage is TRBV20-1 and J usage is TRBJ2-1; the match to TRBD2 covers 8 bases. Germline values: CDR1 DFQATT, CDR2 SNEGSKA (reference sequence). The V and J ends lost 3 bases and 3 bases, in that order; junction bases with no gene match: 4. The CDR3 runs 14 residues. CDR3 loop: CSARAAGVYNEQFF. The covered CDR3 bases are TGCAGTGCTAGGGCAGCGGGAGTCTACAATGAG.

On this clone itself: The read terminates 3 residues ahead of where the CDR3 ends, so the germline J gene completes it. The V call is TRBV20-1, the J call TRBJ2-7, with D tentatively TRBD1 (6 bases). Trimming removed 6 bases at V and 6 bases at J, with 18 bases between. This CDR3 has 13 amino acids. Germline V lookup: CDR1 DFQATT, CDR2 SNEGSKA (reference sequence). The part of the CDR3 DNA that was read is TGCAGTGCAGGGCCGGACAGCACCGGCGAG. This codes for CSAGPDSTGE. The CDR3, in full, reads CSAGPDSTGEQYF.

This clone was seen repeatedly, ten times or more. The read finishes 3 residues shy of the CDR3 end, and the germline J gene is used to complete it. The gene calls are TRBV20-1 and TRBJ2-1, with D hard to call. This CDR3 comprises 15 residues. Trimming took off 2 bases at V and 3 bases at J, with 14 bases between the two ends. In germline, CDR1 is DFQATT, CDR2 SNEGSKA (reference sequence). The sequenced part of the CDR3 DNA is TGCAGTGCTAGATCCCCCTTAGAGCGCTACAATGAG. It translates to CSARSPLERYNE. From start to end, the CDR3 is CSARSPLERYNEQFF.

This clone was recorded many times. The CDR3 extends 3 residues past the end of the read, so its final part is completed from the germline J gene. V usage is TRBV2 and J usage is TRBJ2-5; D not certain. CDR3 size: 13 residues. The V and J ends lost 2 bases and 4 bases respectively, with 8 bases between them. The germline CDR1 and CDR2 sequences are SNHLY and FYNNEI. This CDR3 reads CASSEFQVETQYF. CDR3 DNA, as far as it was read: TGTGCCAGCAGTGAATTCCAGGTAGAGACC.